This T cell receptor beta chain originates from a study of CD8 T cells in Susac syndrome (dated by TCRdb to 2018 to 2020). About the study as a whole: The study used repertoire sequencing to test whether antigen drove CD8+ T cell activation and differentiation in Susac syndrome. The clonality of the CD8+ T cell repertoire was compared across 11 to 12 healthy donors, 14 Susac syndrome patients and around 16 multiple sclerosis patients.

Broader findings and caveats from the paper: The TCR sequencing and HLA analysis was acknowledged to have included a relatively small number of individuals.

RNA was extracted using the RNeasy kit, and about 0.45 to 1 microgram was reverse transcribed with random hexamers. The immunoSEQ multiplex PCR assay, covering 54 Vbeta and 13 Jbeta segments, was used to amplify TCR beta CDR3 regions. PCR amplification bias was corrected by using a synthetic template baseline for primer optimization and computational correction. The paper's data handling went like this. Reads were annotated to V, D and J genes according to IMGT and were analyzed with immunoSEQ Analyzer, with only productive sequences retained. Clonality was computed as one minus Shannon entropy normalized by log2 of the number of productive unique sequences. For each patient and control, public and private clones were evaluated among the 100 most prevalent clones. Clones were defined as Susac-specific when absent from the healthy and MS cohorts, from approximately 970 published viral clones and from other ImmuneACCESS disease sequences. The public reads were run again by TCRdb, first through fastp at Q25 and then through MiXCR, and only productive beta chains were kept. CDR3 protein duplicates are merged, each entry listing the most common genes and DNA. These V and J calls are TCRdb output, not the study's own analysis. The sample has roughly 400,000 distinct CDR3 sequences on record, around 85% of them singletons. The ten most abundant clones make up 0.09% to 0.15% of the sample.

Peripheral blood CD8+ and CD4+ T cells from healthy donors, Susac syndrome patients and multiple sclerosis patients were profiled by high-throughput TCR beta sequencing. The multiple sclerosis controls were treatment-naive patients whose relapsing-remitting disease, either stable or active, fulfilled the revised McDonald criteria. Bulk CD8+ and CD4+ T cells were purified by magnetic negative isolation, whereas CD8+ TEMRA cells were enriched by FACS. Blood was collected in EDTA tubes and processed within 24 hours, with PBMCs isolated through density gradient centrifugation. PBMCs intended for TCR sequencing were cryopreserved in liquid nitrogen and thawed later in a water bath at 37 degrees C. A purity of at least 90% was achieved for sorted or isolated CD4+, CD8+ and CD8+ TEMRA cells. About this clonotype: No cognate antigen has been identified for it. Base qualities were left out, and no much larger clone turns up one base away.

Trimming takes 0 bases off V and 5 bases off J; junction bases not matched to a gene: 7. The cysteine opens and the phenylalanine closes a CDR3 of 16 amino acids. Only the CDR3 portion is preserved as DNA: 48 bases, with reading frame beginning at the first base. The germline V gene encodes CDR1 MGHRA and CDR2 YSYEKL. This clonotype originated in a human donor with multiple sclerosis. The specimen was CD8+ T cells from PBMCs. The V and J segments used are TRBV4-1 and TRBJ2-5; 9 of the junction bases match TRBD2. The DNA is TGCGCCAGCAGCCAAGAGCGGGGGGGCTTAAAGGAGACCCAGTACTTC. Its protein is CASSQERGGLKETQYF.